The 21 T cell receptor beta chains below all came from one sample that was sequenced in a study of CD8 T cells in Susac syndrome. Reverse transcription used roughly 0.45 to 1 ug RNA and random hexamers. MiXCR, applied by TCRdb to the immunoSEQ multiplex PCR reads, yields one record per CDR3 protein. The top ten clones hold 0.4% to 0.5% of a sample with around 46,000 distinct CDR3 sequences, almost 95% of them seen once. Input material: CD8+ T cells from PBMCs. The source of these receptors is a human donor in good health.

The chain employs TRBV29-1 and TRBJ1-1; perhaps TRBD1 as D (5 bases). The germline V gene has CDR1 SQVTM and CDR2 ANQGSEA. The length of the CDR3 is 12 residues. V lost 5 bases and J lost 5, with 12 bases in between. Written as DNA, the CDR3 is TGCAGCGTTTTAGGGGTCTTAACTGAAGCTTTCTTT. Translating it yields CSVLGVLTEAFF.

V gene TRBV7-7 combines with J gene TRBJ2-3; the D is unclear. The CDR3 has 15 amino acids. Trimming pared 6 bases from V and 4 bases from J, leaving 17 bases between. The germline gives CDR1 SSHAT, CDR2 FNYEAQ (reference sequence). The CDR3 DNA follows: TGTGCCAGCAGTTACGACCTTGGACCAGCAGATACGCAGTATTTT. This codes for CASSYDLGPADTQYF.

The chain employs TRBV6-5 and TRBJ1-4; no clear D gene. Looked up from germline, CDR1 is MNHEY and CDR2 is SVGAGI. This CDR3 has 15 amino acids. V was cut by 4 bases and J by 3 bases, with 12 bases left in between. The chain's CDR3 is CASSLNPGANEKLFF. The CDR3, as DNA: TGTGCCAGCAGTTTGAACCCCGGGGCTAATGAAAAACTGTTTTTT.

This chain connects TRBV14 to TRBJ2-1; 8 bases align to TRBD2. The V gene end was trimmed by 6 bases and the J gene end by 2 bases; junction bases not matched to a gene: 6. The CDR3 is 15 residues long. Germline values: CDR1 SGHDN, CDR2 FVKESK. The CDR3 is CASRPGTRPYNEQFF. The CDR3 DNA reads TGTGCCAGCAGACCGGGGACTAGGCCCTACAATGAGCAGTTCTTC.

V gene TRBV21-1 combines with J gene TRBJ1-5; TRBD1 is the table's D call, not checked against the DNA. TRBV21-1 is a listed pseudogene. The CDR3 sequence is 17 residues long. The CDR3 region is CASSNGGRGSGNQPQHF. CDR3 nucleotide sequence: TGTGCCAGCAGCAATGGGGGCAGGGGGTCCGGCAATCAGCCCCAGCATTTT.

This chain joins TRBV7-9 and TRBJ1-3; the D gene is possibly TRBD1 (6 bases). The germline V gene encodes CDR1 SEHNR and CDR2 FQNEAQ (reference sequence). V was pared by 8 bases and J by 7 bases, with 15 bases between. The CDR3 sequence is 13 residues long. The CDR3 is CASAPGEGNTIYF. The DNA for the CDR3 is TGTGCCAGCGCGCCAGGGGAAGGGAACACCATATATTTT. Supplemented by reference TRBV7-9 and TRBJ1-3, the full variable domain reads DTGVSQNPRHKITKRGQNVTFRCDPISEHNRLYWYRQTLGQGPEFLTYFQNEAQLEKSRLLSDRFSAERPKGSFSTLEIQRTEQGDSAMYLCASAPGEGNTIYFGEGSWLTVV.

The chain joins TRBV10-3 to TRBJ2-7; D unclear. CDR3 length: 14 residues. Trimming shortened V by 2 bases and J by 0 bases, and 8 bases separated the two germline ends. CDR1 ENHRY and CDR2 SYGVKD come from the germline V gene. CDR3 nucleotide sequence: TGTGCCATCAGTGAGCCCCCGAGCTCCTACGAGCAGTACTTC. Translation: CAISEPPSSYEQYF.

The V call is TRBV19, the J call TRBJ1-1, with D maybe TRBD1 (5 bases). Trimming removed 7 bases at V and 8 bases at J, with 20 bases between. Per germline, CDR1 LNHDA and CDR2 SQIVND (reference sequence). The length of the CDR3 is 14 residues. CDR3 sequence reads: CASNSRETSEEAFF. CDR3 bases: TGTGCCAGTAACTCCAGGGAGACATCTGAGGAAGCTTTCTTT. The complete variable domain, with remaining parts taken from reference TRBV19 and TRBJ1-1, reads DGGITQSPKYLFRKEGQNVTLSCEQNLNHDAMYWYRQDPGQGLRLIYYSQIVNDFQKGDIAEGYSVSREKKESFPLTVTSAQKNPTAFYLCASNSRETSEEAFFGQGTRLTVV.

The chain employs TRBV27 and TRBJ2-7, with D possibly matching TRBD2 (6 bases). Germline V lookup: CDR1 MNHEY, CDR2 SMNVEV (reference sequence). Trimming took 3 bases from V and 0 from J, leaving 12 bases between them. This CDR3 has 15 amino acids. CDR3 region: CASSFRGLSSYEQYF. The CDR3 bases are TGTGCCAGCAGTTTTCGGGGACTCAGCTCCTACGAGCAGTACTTC.

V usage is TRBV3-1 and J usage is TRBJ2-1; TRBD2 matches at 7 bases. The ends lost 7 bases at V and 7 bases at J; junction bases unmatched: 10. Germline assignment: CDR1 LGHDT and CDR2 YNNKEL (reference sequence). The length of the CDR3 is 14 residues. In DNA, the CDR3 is TGTGCCAGCACCTCGCGGCGACTAGCAAATGAGCAGTTCTTC. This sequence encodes CASTSRRLANEQFF.

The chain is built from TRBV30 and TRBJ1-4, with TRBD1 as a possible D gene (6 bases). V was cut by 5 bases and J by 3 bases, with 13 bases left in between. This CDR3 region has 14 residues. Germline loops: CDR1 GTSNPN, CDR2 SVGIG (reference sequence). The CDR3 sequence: CAWGAGAPNEKLFF. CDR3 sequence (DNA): TGTGCCTGGGGGGCGGGGGCACCTAATGAAAAACTGTTTTTT.

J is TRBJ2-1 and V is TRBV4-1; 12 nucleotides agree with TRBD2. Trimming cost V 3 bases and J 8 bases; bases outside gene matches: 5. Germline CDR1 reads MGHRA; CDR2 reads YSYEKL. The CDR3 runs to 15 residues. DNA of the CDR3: TGCGCCAGCAGCCAGACTAGCGGGAGACTCGATGAGCAGTTCTTC. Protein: CASSQTSGRLDEQFF.

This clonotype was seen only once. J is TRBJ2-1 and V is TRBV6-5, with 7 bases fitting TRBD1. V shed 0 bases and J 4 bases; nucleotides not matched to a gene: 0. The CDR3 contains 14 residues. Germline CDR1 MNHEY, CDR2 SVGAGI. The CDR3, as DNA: TGTGCCAGCAGTTACTCACAGGGGTACAATGAGCAGTTCTTC. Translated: CASSYSQGYNEQFF.

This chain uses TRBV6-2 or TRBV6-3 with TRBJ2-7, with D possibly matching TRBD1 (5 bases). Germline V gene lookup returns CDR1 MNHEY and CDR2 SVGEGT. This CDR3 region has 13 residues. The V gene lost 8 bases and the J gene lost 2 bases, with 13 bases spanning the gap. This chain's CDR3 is CASSDSTTYEQYF. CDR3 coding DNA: TGTGCCAGCTCAGACAGTACCACCTACGAGCAGTACTTC.

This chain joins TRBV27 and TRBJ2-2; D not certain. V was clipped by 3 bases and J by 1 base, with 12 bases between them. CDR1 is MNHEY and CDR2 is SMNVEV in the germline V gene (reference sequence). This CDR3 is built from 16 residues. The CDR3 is CASSFRAALNTGELFF. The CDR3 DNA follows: TGTGCCAGCAGTTTTAGGGCAGCCCTGAACACCGGGGAGCTGTTTTTT.

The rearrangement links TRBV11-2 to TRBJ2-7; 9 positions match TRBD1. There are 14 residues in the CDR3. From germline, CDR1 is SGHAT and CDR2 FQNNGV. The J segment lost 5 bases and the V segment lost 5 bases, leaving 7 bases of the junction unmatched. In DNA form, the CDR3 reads TGTGCCAGCAGCCTGGGACAGGGAGTCGACGAGCAGTACTTC. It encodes CASSLGQGVDEQYF.

CDR3 amino acids: CASSPGLFYEQYF. The CDR3 DNA is TGCGCCAGCAGCCCGGGACTGTTCTACGAGCAGTACTTC. This chain connects TRBV4-1 to TRBJ2-7, with D possibly TRBD2 on 6 matching bases. Trimming shortened V by 4 bases and J by 3 bases, and 10 bases separated the two germline ends. This CDR3 is 13 amino acids long. CDR1 is MGHRA, CDR2 YSYEKL, per germline.

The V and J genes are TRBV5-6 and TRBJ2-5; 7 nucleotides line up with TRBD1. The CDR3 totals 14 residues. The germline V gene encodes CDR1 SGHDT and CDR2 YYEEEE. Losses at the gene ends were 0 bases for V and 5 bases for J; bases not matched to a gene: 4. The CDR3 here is CASSLAQGWETQYF. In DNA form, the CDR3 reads TGTGCCAGCAGCTTGGCACAGGGGTGGGAGACCCAGTACTTC.

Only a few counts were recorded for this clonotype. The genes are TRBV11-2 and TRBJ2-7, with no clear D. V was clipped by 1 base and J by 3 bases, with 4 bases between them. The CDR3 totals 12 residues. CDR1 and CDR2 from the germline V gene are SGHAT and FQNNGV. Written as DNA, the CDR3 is TGTGCCAGCAGCTTAGTCATCTACGAGCAGTACTTC. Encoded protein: CASSLVIYEQYF.

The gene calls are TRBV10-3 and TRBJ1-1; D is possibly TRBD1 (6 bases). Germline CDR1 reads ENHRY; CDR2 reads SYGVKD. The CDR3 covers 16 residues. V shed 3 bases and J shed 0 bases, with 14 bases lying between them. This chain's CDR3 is CAISDPTGGMNTEAFF. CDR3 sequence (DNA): TGTGCCATCAGTGACCCTACCGGGGGCATGAACACTGAAGCTTTCTTT.

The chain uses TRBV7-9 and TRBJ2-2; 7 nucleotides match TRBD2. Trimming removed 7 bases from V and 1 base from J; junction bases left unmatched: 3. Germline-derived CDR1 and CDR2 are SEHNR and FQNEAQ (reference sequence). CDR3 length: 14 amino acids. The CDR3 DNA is TGTGCCAGCACCTGGGGGGGGAACACCGGGGAGCTGTTTTTT. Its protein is CASTWGGNTGELFF.